This record covers a single TCR beta chain. These data belong to a study of cytomegalovirus exposure and HLA in healthy donors. Study-wide context: In terms of ancestry, the Caucasian-associated cluster contained roughly 80% of the roughly 400 genotyped donors.

The germline V and J ends were trimmed by 1 base and 0 bases, with 10 bases remaining between them. The germline gives CDR1 MNHNS, CDR2 SASEGT. The CDR3 totals 17 residues. The PCR made use of 60 Vbeta and 13 Jbeta primers. TCRdb's copy holds only in-frame clones and misses some; the assay was immunoSEQ multiplex PCR. Its listing shows under 150,000 clones. The sequenced material came from PBMCs. The receptor comes from a woman aged 55-69 years in good health and CMV-seronegative. The V and J genes are TRBV6-1 and TRBJ1-6, with a possible D match to TRBD1 (5 bases). The CDR3 reads CASSEDRGSSYNSPLHF. The CDR3 DNA sequence: TGTGCCAGCAGTGAAGATAGGGGCAGCTCCTATAATTCACCCCTCCACTTT.